Included here is one T cell receptor (beta chain) sequence, with context. Its antigen is not identified. The ends lost 5 bases at V and 2 bases at J; junction bases unmatched: 8. The germline gives CDR1 WNHNN, CDR2 SYGVQD (reference sequence). The CDR3 runs to 17 residues. This sample was included in a study of shared clonotypes between healthy human individuals. Study-level information: The cohort had two women and a few men, ages 18 to 49.

Broader study findings: The study found lower generation probabilities in non-shared clonotypes than in those shared by all four donors.

Splitting of each subset's genomic DNA was done evenly across several immunoSEQ plates. Clones were sequenced by immunoSEQ multiplex PCR, and TCRdb holds only the in-frame ones, with some missing. This sample has over a million clones; over 95% occur once, and the top ten carry 1.2%. The healthy adult donors were HIV-negative and reported no recent acute infections or vaccinations. V gene TRBV10-1 combines with J gene TRBJ2-6, with 8 bases that match TRBD1. The sequence derives from a man aged 25-40 years in good health. Material for sequencing was naive CD4+ T cells sorted from blood. The subset here: CD45RA+ positively selected. CDR3 nucleotide sequence: TGCGCCAGCAGTTCAAATCAGGGGGCGGCTGGGGCCAACGTCCTGACTTTC. Translated: CASSSNQGAAGANVLTF.